This T cell receptor (beta chain) was identified during a study of shared clonotypes between healthy human individuals. The assay was immunoSEQ multiplex PCR, and TCRdb's table has in-frame clones only and misses some. The table lists approximately 1.1 million clones, approximately 78% of them singletons. The CDR3 totals 16 residues. Germline V gene data show CDR1 as MGHRA and CDR2 as YSYEKL. J gave up 4 bases and V 2 bases, and 7 bases lay outside the gene matches. The sequence was obtained from a young man in good health. Some clones in this sample may be carry-over from other donors' samples. Sequenced material: memory CD4+ T cells from PBMCs. The subset: CD45RA-negative fraction. The V call is TRBV4-1, the J call TRBJ2-3, with TRBD2 matching 9 bases. CDR3 amino acids: CASSQLLAGVADTQYF. CDR3 nucleotide sequence: TGCGCCAGCAGCCAATTACTAGCGGGTGTGGCAGATACGCAGTATTTT.